This TCR beta chain is from a study of blood T cell repertoires in COVID-19. Looking at the study overall: The United States, Italy and Spain supplied acute and convalescent COVID-19 samples. The cDNA or gDNA used as material had been derived from T cells, B-cell-depleted T cells, or PBMCs.

The authors' processing: Nucleated cell counts were estimated from reference gene primer amplification. Data came from immunoSEQ multiplex PCR; TCRdb stores just in-frame clones and leaves some out. That table is the source of V, J and clone size, and D and trimming were worked out from the DNA. The sample includes approximately 90,000 clones, more than 70% of them seen just once. Trimming took off 0 bases at V and 7 bases at J, with 10 bases between the two ends. The CDR3 extends over 13 amino acids. CDR1 and CDR2 (germline): SGDLS, YYNGEE. The receptor's source is a man in his fifties or sixties with acute or convalescent COVID-19. The sequenced sample consisted of peripheral blood. The chain joins TRBV9 to TRBJ1-2; TRBD1 is a possible D gene (5 bases). The CDR3 region has the DNA TGTGCCAGCAGCGTAGCCCAGGGCTCTGGCTACACCTTC. This codes for CASSVAQGSGYTF.